Described below is a single T cell receptor beta chain sequence and its context. No antigen is known for it. This specimen comes from a study of T cell responses to AZD1222 COVID-19 vaccine. Study context: Investigators merged groups given second doses at roughly 4 or roughly 12 weeks.

Sequencing used immunoSEQ multiplex PCR; TCRdb keeps in-frame clones, though not all of them. The data show about 110,000 clones, more than 65% seen once. Study outcomes and limitations: Baseline antibody screening turned up just six or seven seropositive AZD1222 recipients. With dominance at 160-218 and 743-854, vaccine-associated CD4 TCRs spanned spike. Vaccination with two AZD1222 doses was followed by a rise in Spike-specific TCR breadth and depth.

In germline, CDR1 is SGHNT, CDR2 YENEEA. The CDR3 extends over 13 amino acids. The V end lost 4 bases, the J end lost 3 bases, and 10 bases lay between the germline ends. Sequences were derived from peripheral blood, sampled on day 0 of AZD1222 vaccination. This receptor was taken from an adult in good health. The chain links TRBV11-3 to TRBJ2-7; TRBD1 might be the D (6 bases). The CDR3 spells CASSWTEGYEQYF. DNA for the CDR3: TGTGCCAGCAGCTGGACAGAGGGCTACGAGCAGTACTTC.